A single sample gave rise to the 19 T cell receptor beta chains below, sequenced in a study of CD4+ T cells in melanoma. Using immunoSEQ multiplex PCR, the repertoire was profiled, and TCRdb retains in-frame clones only, with some absent. The repertoire has about 110,000 clones, approximately 90% of them found once; the top ten carry less than 4%. The specimen sequenced was peripheral blood. Every receptor here comes from a human donor with melanoma.

The rearrangement links TRBV4-1 to TRBJ2-1, with 13 bases matching TRBD2. Losses at the gene ends were 3 bases for V and 9 bases for J; bases not matched to a gene: 11. Germline V gene data show CDR1 as MGHRA and CDR2 as YSYEKL. The CDR3 extends over 17 amino acids. CDR3 sequence: CASSQPLLAGGPGEQFF. Here the CDR3 DNA reads TGCGCCAGCAGCCAGCCCCTACTAGCGGGGGGGCCGGGTGAGCAGTTCTTC.

The CDR3 nucleotides are TGTGCCAGTAGCCCAGTGGGCGAGACCTACGAGCAGTACTTC. The encoded protein is CASSPVGETYEQYF. The rearrangement joins TRBV19 to TRBJ2-7; D is unresolved. Trimming left V 6 bases short and J 2 bases short, with 14 bases between. Germline CDR1 is LNHDA and CDR2 is SQIVND (reference sequence). The CDR3 extends over 14 amino acids. Combining the CDR3 with reference TRBV19 and TRBJ2-7 gives the whole variable domain DGGITQSPKYLFRKEGQNVTLSCEQNLNHDAMYWYRQDPGQGLRLIYYSQIVNDFQKGDIAEGYSVSREKKESFPLTVTSAQKNPTAFYLCASSPVGETYEQYFGPGTRLTVT.

The chain is built from TRBV2 and TRBJ2-3; D possibly corresponds to TRBD1 (5 bases). The CDR3 runs 14 residues. Germline V gene data show CDR1 as SNHLY and CDR2 as FYNNEI. The V end was cut by 4 bases, the J end by 0 bases, with 8 bases between. CDR3 in DNA: TGTGCCAGCAGTGTAGACAGCAGCACAGATACGCAGTATTTT. This encodes CASSVDSSTDTQYF.

V is TRBV5-1 and J is TRBJ2-5; D unresolved. There are 14 residues in the CDR3. The V gene lost 5 bases and the J gene lost 2 bases, with 13 bases spanning the gap. Per the germline V gene, CDR1 is SGHRS and CDR2 is YFSETQ. The CDR3 protein is CASSLNWGQETQYF. The CDR3 nucleotides read TGCGCCAGCAGTCTGAACTGGGGACAAGAGACCCAGTACTTC.

The V gene is TRBV27, the J gene TRBJ2-3, with 8 bases aligning to TRBD1. This CDR3 comprises 15 residues. V shed 8 bases, J shed 5 bases, and the junction held 12 bases outside the gene matches. The germline CDR1 and CDR2 sequences are MNHEY and SMNVEV (reference sequence). CDR3 sequence: CASRTLQGAGDTQYF. The CDR3 coding sequence is TGTGCCAGCCGGACTCTCCAGGGGGCTGGAGATACGCAGTATTTT.

A note on this clone: The germline gene is not matched at one end of the junction; a read error may be the cause. The chain couples TRBV20-1 to TRBJ1-2, with D hard to call. The CDR3 has 11 amino acids. Germline loops: CDR1 DFQATT, CDR2 SNEGSKA (reference sequence). CDR3 in DNA: TGCAGTGCTAGAGACCCGCCGATGGACCGCTTC. Translation gives CSARDPPMDRF.

The rearrangement links TRBV6-5 to TRBJ2-1, with D hard to call. Looked up from germline, CDR1 is MNHEY and CDR2 is SVGAGI. CDR3 length: 14 amino acids. Between the trimmed V and J ends, which lost 2 bases and 6 bases, there was a span of 11 bases. The DNA of the CDR3 is TGTGCCAGCAGTTACCCCGGACGGTTCAATGAGCAGTTCTTC. It encodes CASSYPGRFNEQFF.

This chain links TRBV6-5 with TRBJ1-3, with unresolved D. This CDR3 comprises 14 residues. Between the trimmed V and J ends, which lost 4 bases and 0 bases, there was a span of 7 bases. Germline CDR1 MNHEY, CDR2 SVGAGI. CDR3 protein: CASSFSNSGNTIYF. The CDR3 DNA follows: TGTGCCAGCAGTTTTTCAAACTCTGGAAACACCATATATTTT.

J is TRBJ1-4 and V is TRBV5-8; D not resolved. The V end lost 0 bases, the J end lost 0 bases, and 9 bases lay between the germline ends. In germline, CDR1 is SGHTS, CDR2 YDEGEE. This CDR3 has 16 amino acids. CDR3 sequence (DNA): TGTGCCAGCAGCTTGGCCGGTCTCGCAACTAATGAAAAACTGTTTTTT. This gives the protein CASSLAGLATNEKLFF.

The chain links TRBV28 to TRBJ2-7, with 9 bases identical to TRBD2. This CDR3 region has 16 residues. J was trimmed by 0 bases and V by 6 bases; bases with no gene match: 9. The germline CDR1 and CDR2 sequences are MDHEN and SYDVKM. In DNA form, the CDR3 reads TGTGCCAGCAGCCTGGCGGGAGGGCCCGGCTCCTACGAGCAGTACTTC. Translated, it gives CASSLAGGPGSYEQYF.

The V call is TRBV7-9, the J call TRBJ1-1; possibly TRBD1 for D (6 bases). Trimming stripped 5 bases from V and 5 bases from J, with 15 bases between. Looked up from germline, CDR1 is SEHNR and CDR2 is FQNEAQ (reference sequence). The CDR3 contains 14 residues. The CDR3 DNA is TGTGCCAGCAGCCGACTGGGGGCGCAAACTGAAGCTTTCTTT. Translated: CASSRLGAQTEAFF.

The V gene is TRBV11-3, the J gene TRBJ2-1; D is ambiguous. This CDR3 spans 14 amino acids. V was clipped by 2 bases and J by 5 bases, with 10 bases between them. Germline V lookup: CDR1 SGHNT, CDR2 YENEEA. DNA of the CDR3: TGTGCCAGCAGCTTACTAGGACGGGACAATGAGCAGTTCTTC. It encodes CASSLLGRDNEQFF. Full variable domain (missing parts from reference TRBV11-3 and TRBJ2-1): EAGVVQSPRYKIIEKKQPVAFWCNPISGHNTLYWYLQNLGQGPELLIRYENEEAVDDSQLPKDRFSAERLKGVDSTLKIQPAELGDSAVYLCASSLLGRDNEQFFGPGTRLTVL.

The chain joins TRBV2 to TRBJ2-7, with D perhaps matching TRBD2 (7 bases). Trimming removed 6 bases from V and 6 bases from J, with 12 bases in between. CDR1 and CDR2 (germline): SNHLY, FYNNEI. The CDR3 sequence is 12 residues long. CDR3 in DNA: TGTGCCAGCAGCTACAGGGAGGGCGAGCAGTACTTC. This gives the protein CASSYREGEQYF.

This clone appeared once. The rearrangement joins TRBV10-3 to TRBJ2-5; perhaps TRBD2 as D (6 bases). Per germline, CDR1 ENHRY and CDR2 SYGVKD. The V end lost 0 bases, the J end lost 5 bases, and 13 bases lay between the germline ends. The CDR3 spans 15 residues. The CDR3 region has the DNA TGTGCCATCAGTGAGTCCGGGGGAGGCTCGGAGACCCAGTACTTC. It codes for CAISESGGGSETQYF.

This clone showed up just once. V gene TRBV2 combines with J gene TRBJ2-5, with unresolved D. V was clipped by 3 bases and J by 7 bases, with 3 bases between them. Germline CDR1 is SNHLY and CDR2 is FYNNEI. This CDR3 is 10 amino acids long. This CDR3 reads CASSEVTQYF. In nucleotides, the CDR3 is TGTGCCAGCAGTGAGGTGACCCAGTACTTC.

J is TRBJ1-2 and V is TRBV21-1. TRBV21-1 is shown as a pseudogene. This CDR3 contains 15 residues. This CDR3 is CASSNISEISWGYTF. Here the CDR3 DNA reads TGTGCCAGCAGCAATATTTCAGAGATCAGTTGGGGCTACACCTTC.

The chain has TRBV7-9 and TRBJ2-3, with D possibly being TRBD1 (7 bases). CDR3 length: 15 residues. CDR1 and CDR2 (germline): SEHNR, FQNEAQ (reference sequence). V lost 1 base and J lost 7, with 15 bases in between. CDR3 amino acids: CASSLESGGLNTQYF. For the CDR3, the DNA is TGTGCCAGCAGCTTAGAGTCAGGGGGGCTTAATACGCAGTATTTT.

The chain combines TRBV7-2 with TRBJ2-7; 13 bases line up with TRBD2. Per the germline V gene, CDR1 is SGHTA and CDR2 is FQGNSA. With V trimmed by 1 base and J by 2 bases, 2 bases remained unmatched. The CDR3 extends over 16 amino acids. CDR3 sequence reads: CASSLGLAGGTYEQYF. The CDR3 DNA follows: TGTGCCAGCAGCTTAGGACTAGCGGGAGGAACCTACGAGCAGTACTTC.

This chain links TRBV5-6 with TRBJ2-2; no clear D. The CDR3 has 15 residues. Per the germline V gene, CDR1 is SGHDT and CDR2 is YYEEEE. Trimming took off 2 bases at V and 5 bases at J, with 13 bases between the two ends. CDR3 sequence (DNA): TGTGCCAGCAGCTTCGGACCTTCACTAACCGGGGAGCTGTTTTTT. Its protein product is CASSFGPSLTGELFF.